This T cell receptor beta chain was found in a study of human T cells and chemical hapten exposure. Study context: Patches with 0.01% DPC went on the upper back, and the tests were read at 6 days.

This clonotype occurred a few times. With V trimmed by 6 bases and J by 0 bases, 7 bases remained unmatched. The CDR3 totals 17 residues. Documented time point: patch test 2, 6 weeks after DPC sensitization. This sample's treatment: therapeutic diphenylcyclopropenone sensitization with weekly scalp DPC. Via MiXCR, TCRdb re-called the RACE reads, giving one row per CDR3 protein. The sample includes approximately 68,000 distinct CDR3 sequences, about 8% of them seen just once. The input for sequencing was whole blood, taken in connection with sensitization to the hapten diphenylcyclopropenone (DPC). V usage is TRBV12-3 or TRBV12-4 and J usage is TRBJ1-4, with 10 bases identical to TRBD1. This clonotype originated in a woman in her 50s with alopecia areata. Some clones in this sample may be carry-over from other donors' samples. CDR3: CASSQEDRGATNEKLFF. As DNA, the CDR3 is TGTGCCAGCAGCCAGGAGGACAGGGGGGCAACTAATGAAAAACTGTTTTTT.